The entry that follows covers one TCR beta chain sequence. These data are taken from a study of cytotoxic CD8 clonotypes in ibrutinib-treated CLL. V was trimmed by 8 bases and J by 1 base, leaving 11 bases between them. Germline V gene sequence: CDR1 ENHRY, CDR2 SYGVKD. The CDR3 sequence is 13 residues long. Profiling relied on immunoSEQ multiplex PCR, and the TCRdb table lists in-frame clones only, not all of them. The repertoire holds 65,000 to 85,000 clones, with approximately 90% as singletons. Sequences were derived from PBMCs, sampled after 12 months of ibrutinib treatment. The TCR originated in a human donor with chronic lymphocytic leukemia. The V call is TRBV10-3, the J call TRBJ1-1; D call uncertain. The CDR3 DNA reads as TGTGCCATCGGCCAAAATGAGAACACTGAAGCTTTCTTT. It is translated as CAIGQNENTEAFF.